This record looks at one TCR beta chain sequence and its context. The assay was immunoSEQ multiplex PCR, and TCRdb's table has in-frame clones only and misses some. The sample records 100,000 or so clones, 84% being singletons. This specimen comes from a study of blood T cell repertoires in COVID-19. Germline assignment: CDR1 SGHVS and CDR2 FNYEAQ. The CDR3 extends over 15 amino acids. With 4 bases removed from V and 0 bases from J, the gap between germline ends came to 11 bases. The TCR comes from a man in his 70s with active or convalescent COVID-19. Sequencing was carried out using peripheral blood. V and J are TRBV7-6 and TRBJ2-3; D perhaps matches TRBD2 (5 bases). CDR3 amino acids: CASSYFGGSTDTQYF. The CDR3 DNA follows: TGTGCCAGCAGCTACTTTGGCGGGAGCACAGATACGCAGTATTTT.